Listed below are T cell receptor beta chains from one sample, sequenced in a study of blood T cell repertoires in COVID-19. Profiled with immunoSEQ multiplex PCR; TCRdb holds only in-frame clones, not every one. The sample has around 230,000 clones; 80% to 90% are singletons. Sequencing input: peripheral blood. These receptors were taken from a man between 35 and 55 years old with acute or convalescent COVID-19. CDR3s include the opening cysteine and the closing phenylalanine or tryptophan. The D gene is left open where the match is weak. Size is stated for part of the rows, as once, few or many counts, or as a class when the clone is expanded.

v_gene: TRBV6-5; j_gene: TRBJ2-7; abundance: NA; d_gene: NA; CDR3nt: TGTGCCAGCAGTACCGGGACTTACGAGCAGTACTTC; CDR3aa: CASSTGTYEQYF
v_gene: TRBV27; j_gene: TRBJ1-2; abundance: NA; d_gene: TRBD1; CDR3nt: TGTGCCAGCAGCCTCGGGACAGGAAGTGGCTACACCTTC; CDR3aa: CASSLGTGSGYTF
v_gene: TRBV5-1; j_gene: TRBJ1-4; abundance: once; d_gene: NA; CDR3nt: TGCGCCAGCAGCTTGGTTGTCGGGGAAAAACTGTTTTTT; CDR3aa: CASSLVVGEKLFF
v_gene: TRBV28; j_gene: TRBJ1-5; abundance: NA; d_gene: NA; CDR3nt: TGTGCCAGCACGTGGGGGGGGGACGAGGGCAATCAGCCCCAGCATTTT; CDR3aa: CASTWGGDEGNQPQHF
v_gene: TRBV11-2; j_gene: TRBJ1-5; abundance: NA; d_gene: NA; CDR3nt: TGTGCCAGCAGCTTAGGGGGCTATCAGCCCCAGCATTTT; CDR3aa: CASSLGGYQPQHF
v_gene: TRBV2; j_gene: TRBJ2-7; abundance: many; d_gene: NA; CDR3nt: TGTGCCAGCAGTGAACAGGGTGAAATCTACGAGCAGTACTTC; CDR3aa: CASSEQGEIYEQYF
v_gene: TRBV6-1; j_gene: TRBJ2-1; abundance: NA; d_gene: NA; CDR3nt: TGTGCCAGCAGTGAAAACAGGAACGGATACAATGAGCAGTTCTTC; CDR3aa: CASSENRNGYNEQFF
v_gene: TRBV5-8; j_gene: TRBJ1-3; abundance: NA; d_gene: NA; CDR3nt: TGTGCCAGCAGCCTTACAGGGCCTGGAAACACCATATATTTT; CDR3aa: CASSLTGPGNTIYF
v_gene: TRBV28; j_gene: TRBJ2-7; abundance: once; d_gene: TRBD1; CDR3nt: TGTGCCAGCAGTTTCCGGACAGGGGTCGAGCAGTACTTC; CDR3aa: CASSFRTGVEQYF
v_gene: TRBV5-5; j_gene: TRBJ2-5; abundance: NA; d_gene: TRBD1; CDR3nt: TGTGCCAGCAGCCAAAGCCGGGACAGCCTTCTAGCCCCAGAGACCCAGTACTTC; CDR3aa: CASSQSRDSLLAPETQYF
v_gene: TRBV27; j_gene: TRBJ2-3; abundance: once; d_gene: TRBD2; CDR3nt: TGTGCCAGCAGTTTACGAGTCGTTGCGGGGGGGGGCACAGATACGCAGTATTTT; CDR3aa: CASSLRVVAGGGTDTQYF
v_gene: TRBV6-2/TRBV6-3; j_gene: TRBJ1-1; abundance: NA; d_gene: NA; CDR3nt: TGTGCCAGCAGTCACAGGTGGGGAGAAGCTTTCTTT; CDR3aa: CASSHRWGEAFF
v_gene: TRBV6-2/TRBV6-3; j_gene: TRBJ2-7; abundance: NA; d_gene: NA; CDR3nt: TGTGCCAGCAGTTACGGGGGCGCCTCCGGCAGCGAGCAGTACTTC; CDR3aa: CASSYGGASGSEQYF
v_gene: TRBV5-1; j_gene: TRBJ1-4; abundance: once; d_gene: NA; CDR3nt: TGCGCCAGCAGCTTTACGGGAGTTAATGAAAAACTGTTTTTT; CDR3aa: CASSFTGVNEKLFF
v_gene: TRBV5-1; j_gene: TRBJ2-3; abundance: NA; d_gene: NA; CDR3nt: TGCGCCAGCAGCTTGAGTCCCTCGGGAGATGTGGGGGATACGCAGTATTTT; CDR3aa: CASSLSPSGDVGDTQYF
v_gene: TRBV2; j_gene: TRBJ2-7; abundance: NA; d_gene: TRBD2; CDR3nt: TGTGCCAGCATCCGGGGCCGGACTAGCGTAGAGCAGTACTTC; CDR3aa: CASIRGRTSVEQYF
v_gene: TRBV28; j_gene: TRBJ2-7; abundance: NA; d_gene: NA; CDR3nt: TGTGCCAGCAGTTTATCTCTCTACGAGCAGTACTTC; CDR3aa: CASSLSLYEQYF
v_gene: TRBV9; j_gene: TRBJ2-7; abundance: NA; d_gene: NA; CDR3nt: TGTGCCAGCAGCGTAGGGTCAGGGGTATTGCACGAGCAGTACTTC; CDR3aa: CASSVGSGVLHEQYF
v_gene: TRBV5-1; j_gene: TRBJ1-5; abundance: few; d_gene: TRBD1; CDR3nt: TGCGCCAGCAGCTTGTTAGGGACAGACGATCAGCCCCAGCATTTT; CDR3aa: CASSLLGTDDQPQHF
v_gene: TRBV28; j_gene: TRBJ1-2; abundance: NA; d_gene: NA; CDR3nt: TGTGCCAGCAGTTTTTACACCCAGGGCTATGGCTACACCTTC; CDR3aa: CASSFYTQGYGYTF
v_gene: TRBV20-1; j_gene: TRBJ1-5; abundance: NA; d_gene: TRBD1; CDR3nt: TGCAGTGCTAGTCCGGGACAGGGAAGCAATCAGCCCCAGCATTTT; CDR3aa: CSASPGQGSNQPQHF
v_gene: TRBV5-1; j_gene: TRBJ2-7; abundance: once; d_gene: TRBD2; CDR3nt: TGCGCCAGCGGGGGGGTATCCGGGGACTCCTACGAGCAGTACTTC; CDR3aa: CASGGVSGDSYEQYF
v_gene: TRBV28; j_gene: TRBJ1-2; abundance: NA; d_gene: NA; CDR3nt: TGTGCCAGCAGTTTATCCCTTAATGGGGGCGACTATGGCTACACCTTC; CDR3aa: CASSLSLNGGDYGYTF
v_gene: TRBV7-9; j_gene: TRBJ1-1; abundance: NA; d_gene: NA; CDR3nt: TGTGCCAGCAGCCCTGCAGGAGGGGACACTGAAGCTTTCTTT; CDR3aa: CASSPAGGDTEAFF
v_gene: TRBV29-1; j_gene: TRBJ2-3; abundance: NA; d_gene: TRBD2; CDR3nt: TGCAGCGCCCCGGAGCGGGGGGGCACAGATACGCAGTATTTT; CDR3aa: CSAPERGGTDTQYF
v_gene: TRBV4-3; j_gene: TRBJ2-5; abundance: NA; d_gene: NA; CDR3nt: TGCGCCAGCAGCCAAGATTGGGGCCCACGGGAGACCCAGTACTTC; CDR3aa: CASSQDWGPRETQYF
v_gene: TRBV19; j_gene: TRBJ1-3; abundance: NA; d_gene: NA; CDR3nt: TGTGCCAGTAGTATGAGGGGGTCCGGAAACACCATATATTTT; CDR3aa: CASSMRGSGNTIYF
v_gene: TRBV5-5; j_gene: TRBJ1-2; abundance: NA; d_gene: TRBD1; CDR3nt: TGTGCCAGCAGCTCGGGACAGGGGAGGGTCAGGTATGGCTACACCTTC; CDR3aa: CASSSGQGRVRYGYTF
v_gene: TRBV7-9; j_gene: TRBJ2-7; abundance: NA; d_gene: TRBD1; CDR3nt: TGTGCCAGCAGCTCCCCGGGACAGTACTACGAGCAGTACTTC; CDR3aa: CASSSPGQYYEQYF
v_gene: TRBV3-1/TRBV3-2; j_gene: TRBJ1-2; abundance: once; d_gene: TRBD1; CDR3nt: TGTGCCAGCAGCAGGGGACAGAGCTATGGCTACACCTTC; CDR3aa: CASSRGQSYGYTF
v_gene: TRBV4-1; j_gene: TRBJ2-5; abundance: NA; d_gene: NA; CDR3nt: TGCGCCAGCAGCCAACCCGGCGGGGTCGGGGAGACCCAGTACTTC; CDR3aa: CASSQPGGVGETQYF
v_gene: TRBV5-6; j_gene: TRBJ2-3; abundance: NA; d_gene: TRBD2; CDR3nt: TGTGCCAGCAGCTTAGCGGGAGAGGGCACAGATACGCAGTATTTT; CDR3aa: CASSLAGEGTDTQYF
v_gene: TRBV5-1; j_gene: TRBJ2-1; abundance: NA; d_gene: TRBD2; CDR3nt: TGCGCCAGCAGCTTCACCGGGACTAGCGGATACAATGAGCAGTTCTTC; CDR3aa: CASSFTGTSGYNEQFF
v_gene: TRBV10-3; j_gene: TRBJ2-1; abundance: NA; d_gene: TRBD2; CDR3nt: TGTGCCATCAGTCCGGGACTACTGTACAATGAGCAGTTCTTC; CDR3aa: CAISPGLLYNEQFF
v_gene: TRBV13; j_gene: TRBJ1-2; abundance: NA; d_gene: TRBD1; CDR3nt: TGTGCCAGCAGCTCTAGGGGGGACAGGGATGGCTACACCTTC; CDR3aa: CASSSRGDRDGYTF
v_gene: TRBV19; j_gene: TRBJ2-1; abundance: NA; d_gene: NA; CDR3nt: TGTGCCAGTAGCGCCCCAGAGGACTCCCACCGGGGTGAGCAGTTCTTC; CDR3aa: CASSAPEDSHRGEQFF
v_gene: TRBV6-6; j_gene: TRBJ1-3; abundance: NA; d_gene: NA; CDR3nt: TGTGCCAGCAGTCGAGACCACGGGGGGGGCTCGGGAAACACCATATATTTT; CDR3aa: CASSRDHGGGSGNTIYF
v_gene: TRBV7-9; j_gene: TRBJ2-7; abundance: NA; d_gene: NA; CDR3nt: TGTGCCAGCAGCTTTATGGGCAGGCACAACGAGCAGTACTTC; CDR3aa: CASSFMGRHNEQYF
v_gene: TRBV6-5; j_gene: TRBJ1-6; abundance: NA; d_gene: TRBD1; CDR3nt: TGTGCCAGCAGTCCGGGACAGGGGTCAAATTCACCCCTCCACTTT; CDR3aa: CASSPGQGSNSPLHF
v_gene: TRBV7-9; j_gene: TRBJ1-2; abundance: NA; d_gene: TRBD1; CDR3nt: TGTGCCAGCAGTTATACAGGGGATTATGGCTACACCTTC; CDR3aa: CASSYTGDYGYTF
v_gene: TRBV7-9; j_gene: TRBJ2-7; abundance: NA; d_gene: NA; CDR3nt: TGTGCCAGCAGCCCCAATTACGAGCAGTACTTC; CDR3aa: CASSPNYEQYF
v_gene: TRBV5-5; j_gene: TRBJ1-1; abundance: NA; d_gene: NA; CDR3nt: TGTGCCAGCAGCTTAATGACAGCAGTGAACACTGAAGCTTTCTTT; CDR3aa: CASSLMTAVNTEAFF
v_gene: TRBV10-3; j_gene: TRBJ2-3; abundance: once; d_gene: NA; CDR3nt: TGTGCCATCCCAGGTGAGGGTGCAGATACGCAGTATTTT; CDR3aa: CAIPGEGADTQYF
v_gene: TRBV6-5; j_gene: TRBJ2-7; abundance: NA; d_gene: TRBD2; CDR3nt: TGTGCCAGCAGTTACACCCTGGGAGGGCCCTCCTACGAGCAGTACTTC; CDR3aa: CASSYTLGGPSYEQYF
v_gene: TRBV19; j_gene: TRBJ2-1; abundance: NA; d_gene: NA; CDR3nt: TGTGCCAGTAGTATAGGCCGACTCTTACTCGATGAGCAGTTCTTC; CDR3aa: CASSIGRLLLDEQFF
v_gene: TRBV28; j_gene: TRBJ1-6; abundance: NA; d_gene: TRBD1; CDR3nt: TGTGCCATCCCCGGACAGGGTTTGACACCCCTCCACTTT; CDR3aa: CAIPGQGLTPLHF
v_gene: TRBV4-3; j_gene: TRBJ2-3; abundance: NA; d_gene: TRBD2; CDR3nt: TGCGCCAGCAGCAGGTGGGGGCGGGAGGAGACAGATACGCAGTATTTT; CDR3aa: CASSRWGREETDTQYF
v_gene: TRBV6-8; j_gene: TRBJ2-7; abundance: NA; d_gene: NA; CDR3nt: TGTGCCAGCAGTTGGGGCCCGACACTTCCTTCCTACGAGCAGTACTTC; CDR3aa: CASSWGPTLPSYEQYF
v_gene: TRBV9; j_gene: TRBJ2-7; abundance: NA; d_gene: TRBD2; CDR3nt: TGTGCCAGCAGCGTAGGGACTAGCATCGAGCAGTACTTC; CDR3aa: CASSVGTSIEQYF
v_gene: TRBV4-1; j_gene: TRBJ2-3; abundance: NA; d_gene: TRBD2; CDR3nt: TGCGCCAGCAGCCAAGATCTTGCGGGGGGGAGACAGGCTCGAAGCACAGATACGCAGTATTTT; CDR3aa: CASSQDLAGGRQARSTDTQYF
v_gene: TRBV30; j_gene: TRBJ2-1; abundance: NA; d_gene: NA; CDR3nt: TGTGCCTGGAGTGTTCTCAGCAATGAGCAGTTCTTC; CDR3aa: CAWSVLSNEQFF
v_gene: TRBV9; j_gene: TRBJ2-1; abundance: NA; d_gene: TRBD2; CDR3nt: TGTGCCAGCAGCGTAACTAGCGGGAGGGTCAGTGATGAGCAGTTCTTC; CDR3aa: CASSVTSGRVSDEQFF
v_gene: TRBV28; j_gene: TRBJ1-5; abundance: NA; d_gene: NA; CDR3nt: TGTGCCAGCGTATCACAACCTCAGCCCCAGCATTTT; CDR3aa: CASVSQPQPQHF
v_gene: TRBV10-3; j_gene: TRBJ1-2; abundance: NA; d_gene: NA; CDR3nt: TGTGCCATCACCGACTCAAACTATGGCTACACCTTC; CDR3aa: CAITDSNYGYTF
v_gene: TRBV18; j_gene: TRBJ1-5; abundance: NA; d_gene: NA; CDR3nt: TGTGCCAGCTCACCATCGGGTGGTCACCGCAATCAGCCCCAGCATTTT; CDR3aa: CASSPSGGHRNQPQHF